Shown below are 13 T cell receptor beta chains from a single sample sequenced in a study of blood T cell repertoires in COVID-19 (dated by TCRdb to between 2020 and 2021). Library creation used the immunoSEQ multiplex PCR assay. TCRdb's version of the immuneACCESS table is confined to in-frame rearrangements and falls short of the full clone set. An unresolved V gene accounts for under half of the shortfall where checked; the remainder is of unknown origin. In all, the sample holds approximately 470,000 clones, and approximately 85% of those were seen once. The ten largest account for approximately 2.9% of the sample. The specimen was peripheral blood. These receptors all come from a human donor in a cohort sampled during active COVID-19.

V usage is TRBV27 and J usage is TRBJ2-1, with D possibly matching TRBD1 (6 bases). Germline CDR1 and CDR2: MNHEY and SMNVEV (reference sequence). V was trimmed by 7 bases and J by 0 bases, leaving 13 bases between them. CDR3 size: 15 residues. The CDR3 spells CASKIDRLSYNEQFF. The CDR3, as DNA: TGTGCCAGCAAGATAGACAGGCTCTCCTACAATGAGCAGTTCTTC.

The rearrangement joins TRBV6-2 or TRBV6-3 to TRBJ2-2; 15 nucleotides align to TRBD2. V lost 2 bases to trimming and J lost 4 bases; unmatched junction nucleotides: 8. The germline gives CDR1 MNHEY, CDR2 SVGEGT. The CDR3 sequence is 19 residues long. CDR3 protein: CASSYGTSGRRFGTGELFF. CDR3 bases: TGTGCCAGCAGTTACGGGACTAGCGGGAGGAGGTTTGGCACCGGGGAGCTGTTTTTT.

CDR3 in DNA: TGTGCCAGCAGTTCCCGTAATCAGCCCCAGCATTTT. Amino acids: CASSSRNQPQHF. V usage is TRBV28 and J usage is TRBJ1-5; the D is unclear. The germline CDR1 and CDR2 sequences are MDHEN and SYDVKM. Trimming left V 4 bases short and J 4 bases short, with 5 bases between. CDR3 length: 12 residues.

The chain combines TRBV7-2 with TRBJ2-7; maybe TRBD2 (7 bases). The V gene's germline CDR1 is SGHTA and CDR2 FQGNSA. The CDR3 has 16 residues. Trimming removed 2 bases from V and 2 bases from J, with 16 bases in between. CDR3 coding DNA: TGTGCCAGCAGCTTAAGGGGGGGGGAGGGCCCCTACGAGCAGTACTTC. This sequence encodes CASSLRGGEGPYEQYF.

J is TRBJ2-7 and V is TRBV29-1, with 10 bases fitting TRBD2. Trimming removed 7 bases from V and 3 bases from J; junction bases left unmatched: 6. CDR1 SQVTM and CDR2 ANQGSEA come from the germline V gene. The CDR3 is 13 amino acids. The CDR3 bases are TGCAGCGCCTCGGGACTAGCGAGCTACGAGCAGTACTTC. Residues: CSASGLASYEQYF.

This clone was seen just once. V usage is TRBV10-2 and J usage is TRBJ2-1; TRBD2 agrees at 8 bases. Germline V gene data show CDR1 as WSHSY and CDR2 as SAAADI. The CDR3 covers 15 residues. V was pared by 4 bases and J by 4 bases, with 6 bases of the junction left unmatched. CDR3 protein: CASSGLAGQYNEQFF. CDR3 sequence (DNA): TGCGCCAGCAGTGGTCTAGCGGGTCAGTACAATGAGCAGTTCTTC.

This rearrangement joins TRBV28 to TRBJ2-2; D not resolved. The germline CDR1 and CDR2 sequences are MDHEN and SYDVKM. The CDR3 spans 15 residues. Between the trimmed V and J ends, which lost 6 bases and 0 bases, there was a span of 11 bases. CDR3 sequence reads: CASSKSDPNTGELFF. The DNA for the CDR3 is TGTGCCAGCAGCAAAAGCGATCCGAACACCGGGGAGCTGTTTTTT.

This chain connects TRBV12-5 to TRBJ2-1; weak D call: TRBD2 (6 bases). Trimming pared 8 bases from V and 7 bases from J, leaving 15 bases between. The germline V gene encodes CDR1 LGHNT and CDR2 FRNRAP. This CDR3 contains 13 residues. Written as DNA, the CDR3 is TGTGCTAGTACTCCCACTAGCACGAATGAGCAGTTCTTC. Residues: CASTPTSTNEQFF.

The table lists this clone with a count of one. This chain uses TRBV6-1 with TRBJ2-7, with D possibly TRBD1 on 5 matching bases. The germline V and J ends were trimmed by 2 bases and 3 bases, with 17 bases remaining between them. The V gene's germline CDR1 is MNHNS and CDR2 SASEGT. CDR3 length: 16 residues. CDR3 residues: CASSEYRTTGFYEQYF. The CDR3 DNA reads TGTGCCAGCAGTGAATACAGGACAACTGGGTTCTACGAGCAGTACTTC.

This chain uses TRBV6-5 with TRBJ1-3; a possible D gene is TRBD1 (6 bases). V was shortened by 4 bases and J by 0 bases, with 13 bases between the two germline ends. The V gene's germline CDR1 is MNHEY and CDR2 SVGAGI. The CDR3 length is 16 residues. The CDR3 DNA sequence: TGTGCCAGCAGTTCTGGACAGACCCCCTCTGGAAACACCATATATTTT. This sequence encodes CASSSGQTPSGNTIYF.

The V gene is TRBV30, the J gene TRBJ2-7, with D possibly TRBD2 on 6 matching bases. The ends were cut back, 7 bases at V and 0 bases at J, with 10 bases in the middle. Germline V gives CDR1 GTSNPN, CDR2 SVGIG (reference sequence). This CDR3 is 12 amino acids long. The chain's CDR3 is CASRGNSYEQYF. The CDR3 DNA follows: TGTGCCTCCCGGGGGAACTCCTACGAGCAGTACTTC.

This chain joins TRBV7-8 and TRBJ1-5; tentatively, D is TRBD1 (5 bases). Trimming took off 8 bases at V and 2 bases at J, with 13 bases between the two ends. The CDR3 sequence is 14 residues long. Germline V gene data show CDR1 as SGHVS and CDR2 as FQNEAQ. In nucleotides, the CDR3 is TGTGCCAGCGCTAGACTAGGGGGCAATCAGCCCCAGCATTTT. Residues: CASARLGGNQPQHF.

The chain uses TRBV27 and TRBJ2-1; 12 bases match TRBD1. The CDR3 length is 17 residues. Per germline, CDR1 MNHEY and CDR2 SMNVEV (reference sequence). The J segment lost 6 bases and the V segment lost 1 base, leaving 7 bases of the junction unmatched. CDR3 sequence: CASSLWGGGQGANEQFF. DNA for the CDR3: TGTGCCAGCAGTTTATGGGGTGGGGGACAGGGGGCCAATGAGCAGTTCTTC.